This TCR beta chain was obtained from a study of tumor-infiltrating lymphocytes in localized non-small cell lung cancer. Study results and limitations: Only some patients had TCR sequencing, depending on available tissue. Different pieces of the same tissue went to different assays, confounding technical variation with intratumor heterogeneity.

Assay: immunoSEQ multiplex PCR; the TCRdb copy retains only in-frame clones and omits some. Here the sample spans fewer than 25,000 clones, more than 75% being singletons. On this clone: Antigen: not known.

Sequences were obtained from lung tumor tissue. The receptor's source is a human donor with non-small cell lung cancer.

The CDR3 sequence: CASSLATTTGSGNTIYF. CDR3 DNA sequence: TGTGCCAGCAGCTTAGCTACTACTACAGGGTCTGGAAACACCATATATTTT. The chain is built from TRBV7-9 and TRBJ1-3; D is perhaps TRBD1 (6 bases). From germline, CDR1 is SEHNR and CDR2 FQNEAQ (reference sequence). Trimming pared 0 bases from V and 1 base from J, leaving 13 bases between. This CDR3 contains 17 residues.